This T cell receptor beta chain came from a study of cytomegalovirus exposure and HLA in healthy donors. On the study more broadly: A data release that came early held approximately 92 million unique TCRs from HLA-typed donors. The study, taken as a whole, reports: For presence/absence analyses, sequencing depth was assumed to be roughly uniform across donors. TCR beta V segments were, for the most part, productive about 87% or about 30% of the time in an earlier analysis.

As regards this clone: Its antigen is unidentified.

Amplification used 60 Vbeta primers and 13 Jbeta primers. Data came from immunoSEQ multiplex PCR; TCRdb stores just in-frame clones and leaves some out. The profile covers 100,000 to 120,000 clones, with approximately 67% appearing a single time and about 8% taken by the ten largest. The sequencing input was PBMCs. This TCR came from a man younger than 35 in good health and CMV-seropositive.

The CDR3 DNA follows: TGCAGCGCTGATAGGGGGTATGACTATGGCTACACCTTC. This translates into CSADRGYDYGYTF. V and J are TRBV29-1 and TRBJ1-2, with D perhaps matching TRBD1 (6 bases). CDR1 SQVTM and CDR2 ANQGSEA come from the germline V gene. The CDR3 has 13 residues. V lost 7 bases, J lost 3 bases, and 15 bases lay in between.